The 15 T cell receptor beta chains below were found in one sample sequenced in a study of cytomegalovirus exposure and HLA in healthy donors. The PCR made use of 60 Vbeta and 13 Jbeta primers. The table came from immunoSEQ multiplex PCR; TCRdb's copy has only in-frame clones and leaves some out. The data contain some 200,000 clones, roughly four fifths of them seen just once; the ten biggest clones take up about 1.7%. Input material: PBMCs. Receptor source: a woman between 18 and 30 years old in good health and CMV-seronegative.

V is TRBV7-2 and J is TRBJ1-2; TRBD1 might be the D (5 bases). Trimming pared 8 bases from V and 3 bases from J, leaving 16 bases between. The germline V gene has CDR1 SGHTA and CDR2 FQGNSA. This CDR3 region has 14 residues. The CDR3 spells CASEVGAGDYGYTF. The CDR3 bases are TGTGCCAGCGAAGTAGGGGCAGGCGACTATGGCTACACCTTC. Looking up the rest from reference TRBV7-2 and TRBJ1-2 gives the full variable domain: GAGVSQSPSNKVTEKGKDVELRCDPISGHTALYWYRQSLGQGLEFLIYFQGNSAPDKSGLPSDRFSAERTGGSVSTLTIQRTQQEDSAVYLCASEVGAGDYGYTFGSGTRLTVV.

This clone appeared a single time. The gene calls are TRBV27 and TRBJ2-5, with 10 bases that match TRBD1. Looked up from germline, CDR1 is MNHEY and CDR2 is SMNVEV (reference sequence). This CDR3 has 17 amino acids. The V and J ends lost 9 bases and 0 bases, in that order; junction bases with no gene match: 13. CDR3 nucleotides: TGTGCCAGTAAACCGGGACAGGGGTCTTTATACCAAGAGACCCAGTACTTC. Translated: CASKPGQGSLYQETQYF.

This rearrangement joins TRBV10-2 to TRBJ1-3, with 7 bases fitting TRBD1. The V gene's germline CDR1 is WSHSY and CDR2 SAAADI. Trimming cost V 1 base and J 6 bases; bases outside gene matches: 6. The CDR3 totals 15 residues. CDR3: CASSELRTGVNTIYF. CDR3 DNA: TGCGCCAGCAGTGAGTTACGCACAGGGGTAAACACCATATATTTT.

V usage is TRBV4-3 and J usage is TRBJ1-6, with 9 bases aligning to TRBD1. V dropped 1 base and J dropped 9; count of bases not matched to a gene: 7. Per the germline V gene, CDR1 is LGHNA and CDR2 is YSLEER. The CDR3 has 16 residues. The CDR3 sequence: CASSQVAGQGASPLHF. DNA of the CDR3: TGCGCCAGCAGCCAAGTAGCGGGACAGGGTGCTTCACCCCTCCACTTT.

This clone appeared once. V usage is TRBV19 and J usage is TRBJ1-2, with 8 bases identical to TRBD1. The CDR3 sequence is 13 residues long. CDR1 and CDR2 from the germline V gene are LNHDA and SQIVND (reference sequence). Germline trimming cut 5 bases from V and 8 bases from J; bases unmatched to any gene: 7. The CDR3 protein is CASSDRGGRGYTF. DNA of the CDR3: TGTGCCAGTAGTGACAGGGGAGGAAGAGGCTACACCTTC.

The chain is built from TRBV4-3 and TRBJ1-5; TRBD1 is a possible D gene (5 bases). The CDR3 contains 15 residues. Germline V gene sequence: CDR1 LGHNA, CDR2 YSLEER. Trimming took 1 base from V and 3 from J, leaving 10 bases between them. CDR3 in DNA: TGCGCCAGCAGCCAAGGTATAGGGGACAATCAGCCCCAGCATTTT. It is translated as CASSQGIGDNQPQHF.

The V call is TRBV27, the J call TRBJ2-5, with a weak D call TRBD2 (6 bases). This CDR3 spans 17 amino acids. V shed 5 bases and J shed 1 base, with 20 bases lying between them. The V gene's germline CDR1 is MNHEY and CDR2 SMNVEV (reference sequence). The CDR3 here is CASSPLSMAGFQETQYF. Written as DNA, the CDR3 is TGTGCCAGCAGTCCCCTGTCTATGGCGGGATTCCAAGAGACCCAGTACTTC.

CDR3 amino acids: CAISEPRDSEAFF. CDR3 nucleotide sequence: TGTGCCATCAGTGAACCGAGGGACAGTGAAGCTTTCTTT. This sequence joins TRBV10-3 and TRBJ1-1; TRBD1 matches 7 bases. CDR3 size: 13 residues. The V gene's germline CDR1 is ENHRY and CDR2 SYGVKD. V lost 3 bases to trimming and J lost 7 bases; unmatched junction nucleotides: 5.

The chain is built from TRBV13 and TRBJ2-3, with 7 bases fitting TRBD1. With V trimmed by 5 bases and J by 5 bases, 7 bases remained unmatched. The CDR3 contains 14 residues. CDR1 and CDR2 from the germline V gene are PRHDT and FYEKMQ (reference sequence). CDR3 residues: CASSRGQEKDTQYF. The CDR3 coding sequence is TGTGCCAGCAGCCGAGGACAGGAAAAAGATACGCAGTATTTT.

J is TRBJ2-3 and V is TRBV28, with a tentative D call TRBD2 (6 bases). Germline values: CDR1 MDHEN, CDR2 SYDVKM. There are 13 residues in the CDR3. The CDR3 region is CSVLAGSTDTQYF. The DNA of the CDR3 is TGTTCTGTCTTGGCGGGAAGCACAGATACGCAGTATTTT. Supplemented by reference TRBV28 and TRBJ2-3, the full variable domain reads DVKVTQSSRYLVKRTGEKVFLECVQDMDHENMFWYRQDPGLGLRLIYFSYDVKMKEKGDIPEGYSVSREKKERFSLILESASTNQTSMYLCSVLAGSTDTQYFGPGTRLTVL.

The chain links TRBV7-2 to TRBJ2-7; the match to TRBD2 covers 10 bases. Germline CDR1 SGHTA, CDR2 FQGNSA. The CDR3 is 15 amino acids. V dropped 5 bases and J dropped 1; count of bases not matched to a gene: 5. The CDR3 spells CASSEGLAVSYEQYF. The CDR3 coding sequence is TGTGCCAGCAGCGAAGGACTAGCGGTTTCCTACGAGCAGTACTTC. Full variable domain (remainder filled in from reference TRBV7-2 and TRBJ2-7): GAGVSQSPSNKVTEKGKDVELRCDPISGHTALYWYRQSLGQGLEFLIYFQGNSAPDKSGLPSDRFSAERTGGSVSTLTIQRTQQEDSAVYLCASSEGLAVSYEQYFGPGTRLTVT.

The chain carries TRBV6-1 and TRBJ2-5; 8 bases align to TRBD1. The CDR3 runs 14 residues. The ends lost 4 bases at V and 4 bases at J; junction bases unmatched: 5. Germline V CDR1 and CDR2: MNHNS, SASEGT. CDR3 sequence (DNA): TGTGCCAGCAGTGCCCAGACAGGGGTAGAGACCCAGTACTTC. Amino acid sequence: CASSAQTGVETQYF.

The chain carries TRBV28 and TRBJ2-1; the match to TRBD1 covers 9 bases. This CDR3 region has 15 residues. Germline CDR1 is MDHEN and CDR2 is SYDVKM. V shed 2 bases, J shed 3 bases, and the junction held 2 bases outside the gene matches. The CDR3 nucleotides are TGTGCCAGCAGTTTAAACAGGGGGCACTACAATGAGCAGTTCTTC. This encodes CASSLNRGHYNEQFF.

This rearrangement joins TRBV4-3 to TRBJ2-3, with 10 bases matching TRBD2. The trim removed 6 bases at V and 10 bases at J, leaving 13 bases unmatched. This CDR3 contains 15 residues. Germline V gene data show CDR1 as LGHNA and CDR2 as YSLEER. CDR3 in amino acids: CASRYLAGVDRPQYF. The CDR3 bases are TGCGCCAGCAGATACCTAGCGGGAGTCGATCGGCCGCAGTATTTT.

This sequence joins TRBV4-2 and TRBJ1-1; D is unresolved. This CDR3 has 15 amino acids. Germline V gene sequence: CDR1 LGHNA, CDR2 YNFKEQ. The germline V and J ends were trimmed by 1 base and 0 bases, with 9 bases remaining between them. CDR3 DNA sequence: TGTGCCAGCAGCCAAGTCCAGGATTTGAACACTGAAGCTTTCTTT. It yields the protein CASSQVQDLNTEAFF.